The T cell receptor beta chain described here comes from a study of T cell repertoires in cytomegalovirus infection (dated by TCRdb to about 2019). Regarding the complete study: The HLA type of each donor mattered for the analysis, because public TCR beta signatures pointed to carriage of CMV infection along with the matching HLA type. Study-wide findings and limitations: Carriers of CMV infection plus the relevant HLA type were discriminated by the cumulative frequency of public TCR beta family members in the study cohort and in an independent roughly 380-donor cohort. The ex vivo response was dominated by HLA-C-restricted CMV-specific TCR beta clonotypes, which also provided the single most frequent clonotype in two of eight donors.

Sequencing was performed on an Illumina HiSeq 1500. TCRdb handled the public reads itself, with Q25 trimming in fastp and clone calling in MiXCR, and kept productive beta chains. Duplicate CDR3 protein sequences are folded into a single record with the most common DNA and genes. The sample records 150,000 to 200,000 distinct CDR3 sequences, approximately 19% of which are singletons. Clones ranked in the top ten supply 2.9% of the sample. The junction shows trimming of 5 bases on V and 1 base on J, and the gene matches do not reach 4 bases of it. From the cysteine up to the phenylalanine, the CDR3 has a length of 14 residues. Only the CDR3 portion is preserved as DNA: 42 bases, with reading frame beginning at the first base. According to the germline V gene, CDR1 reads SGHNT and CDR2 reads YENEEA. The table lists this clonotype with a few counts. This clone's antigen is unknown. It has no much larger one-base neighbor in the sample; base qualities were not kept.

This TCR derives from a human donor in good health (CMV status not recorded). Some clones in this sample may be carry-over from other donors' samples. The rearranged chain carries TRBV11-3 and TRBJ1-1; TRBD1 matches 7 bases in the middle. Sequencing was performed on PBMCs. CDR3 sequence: CASSKGTANTEAFF. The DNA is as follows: TGTGCCAGCAGCAAAGGGACAGCGAACACTGAAGCTTTCTTT.